Listed here is a single T cell receptor (beta chain). Its specificity is not known. Library preparation (for TCRbeta) was performed with unique molecular identifiers. Each CDR3 protein gets one entry after TCRdb re-called the PCR reads with MiXCR. The data hold just over 200,000 distinct CDR3 sequences, with roughly 9.1% observed a single time. These data originate in a study of T-cell reconstitution after alpha-beta-depleted transplantation in children. General study findings and limits: When one year had passed after transplant, most T-cell counts and diversity came from newly produced T cells.

This sample comprised PBMCs, mostly from graft donor cells, obtained 360 days after TCRalphabeta/CD19-depleted stem cell transplant. This receptor was identified in a male patient aged 2 to 10 who had a stem cell transplant for acute myeloid leukemia, so the T cells may come from the graft donor.

The CDR3, as DNA: TGTGCCAGCAGCTCCGGGGTCTTCGACTCTGGGGCCAACGTCCTGACTTTC. Amino acid sequence: CASSSGVFDSGANVLTF. The chain uses TRBV4-2 and TRBJ2-6, with a weak D call TRBD2 (5 bases). The CDR3 consists of 17 residues. Trimming took 5 bases from V and 0 from J, leaving 14 bases between them. The germline gives CDR1 LGHNA, CDR2 YNFKEQ.